One and the same sample provided the 8 T cell receptor beta chains below, sequenced in a study of beta chain features in type 1 diabetes. Whole-study results and caveats: All four CD4+ subsets from Type 1 diabetes patients carried moderately but significantly shorter TCRB CDR3s.

cDNA synthesis used the whole RNA isolate, giving expressed TCRB sequences. Data came from immunoSEQ multiplex PCR; TCRdb stores just in-frame clones and leaves some out. The sample includes hundreds of thousands of clones, 15% of them seen just once. No antigen has been identified for these receptors. Source material: naive CD4+ T cells from blood. All receptors come from a man aged 18 to 30 with type 1 diabetes.

The chain carries TRBV6-5 and TRBJ2-3, with unresolved D. The germline gives CDR1 MNHEY, CDR2 SVGAGI. Between the trimmed V and J ends, which lost 9 bases and 6 bases, there was a span of 13 bases. The CDR3 runs 12 residues. The CDR3 nucleotides read TGTGCCAGTTCAGAAAAATGGGATACGCAGTATTTT. As protein: CASSEKWDTQYF.

The CDR3 DNA reads TGTGCCAGCAGCTTGGTTAGATTGAGCTCCTACGAGCAGTACTTC. This translates into CASSLVRLSSYEQYF. The chain combines TRBV28 with TRBJ2-7; no firm D call. This CDR3 contains 15 residues. With 6 bases removed from V and 0 bases from J, the gap between germline ends came to 15 bases. Germline CDR1 is MDHEN and CDR2 is SYDVKM.

V is TRBV5-4 and J is TRBJ2-1, with 8 bases identical to TRBD2. Losses at the gene ends were 1 base for V and 5 bases for J; bases not matched to a gene: 5. From germline, CDR1 is SGHNT and CDR2 YYREEE (reference sequence). The CDR3 runs to 15 residues. The CDR3 coding sequence is TGTGCCAGCAGCTTGACTAGCGGAAATAACAATGAGCAGTTCTTC. Translated, it gives CASSLTSGNNNEQFF.

This clone has a handful of counts. This chain joins TRBV5-1 and TRBJ2-3; D not resolved. The ends were cut back, 3 bases at V and 2 bases at J, with 13 bases in the middle. This CDR3 spans 15 amino acids. Germline V gene data show CDR1 as SGHRS and CDR2 as YFSETQ. CDR3: CASSSPNGFTDTQYF. The CDR3 DNA is TGCGCCAGCAGCTCCCCCAATGGCTTCACAGATACGCAGTATTTT.

The J gene is TRBJ2-1, the V gene TRBV29-1; 10 bases fit TRBD2. This CDR3 contains 14 residues. CDR1 and CDR2 (germline): SQVTM, ANQGSEA. J was trimmed by 8 bases and V by 1 base; bases with no gene match: 5. The CDR3 DNA reads TGCAGCGTTGAAGCCCGACTAGCGGGCGATGAGCAGTTCTTC. Translated: CSVEARLAGDEQFF.

In its sample, this clone was seen a few times. The V call is TRBV2, the J call TRBJ1-4; TRBD1 might be the D (6 bases). CDR3 length: 18 amino acids. CDR1 and CDR2 from the germline V gene are SNHLY and FYNNEI. V was cut by 7 bases and J by 3 bases, with 24 bases left in between. The CDR3 DNA reads as TGTGCCAGCACCGAACCCAGGACAGCCTTCAGTGCTAATGAAAAACTGTTTTTT. Translating gives CASTEPRTAFSANEKLFF.

This clone was detected a few times. The chain is built from TRBV5-4 and TRBJ2-1, with a tentative D call TRBD2 (5 bases). V lost 3 bases and J 0 bases, leaving 10 bases between the germline ends. This CDR3 contains 15 residues. Germline assignment: CDR1 SGHNT and CDR2 YYREEE (reference sequence). The CDR3 sequence is CASSSASFSYNEQFF. The CDR3 DNA follows: TGTGCCAGCAGCTCCGCTAGCTTCTCCTACAATGAGCAGTTCTTC.

This clone occurred a few times. The CDR3 DNA sequence: TGCGCCAGCAGCCAAGTAGCGGGGGGTGGCTACAATGAGCAGTTCTTC. Its protein product is CASSQVAGGGYNEQFF. V and J are TRBV4-3 and TRBJ2-1; 10 nucleotides align to TRBD2. Germline V gene lookup returns CDR1 LGHNA and CDR2 YSLEER. The CDR3 contains 16 residues. V lost 1 base to trimming and J lost 3 bases; unmatched junction nucleotides: 3.